The T cell receptor (beta chain) described here comes from a study of T-cell reconstitution after alpha-beta-depleted transplantation in children. General observations from the study: One year post-transplant, T-cell counts and diversity were largely derived from T cells produced anew. Diversity of TCRbeta at day 60 was high in some patients, arising from surviving recipient T cells and thymic progenitors. It was reported that alpha-beta T cells came from several hundred expanded graft clones (about two months after transplant).

Construction of the TCRbeta library involved unique molecular identifiers. TCRdb ran MiXCR on the PCR reads and lists one entry per CDR3 protein. The sample includes about 1,000,000 distinct CDR3 sequences, 25% to 35% of them seen just once. This CDR3 is 14 amino acids long. V was shortened by 1 base and J by 3 bases, with 10 bases between the two germline ends. Note on this clonotype: What it recognizes is unknown.

Sequences were derived from PBMCs, mostly from graft donor cells, sampled 360 days after TCRalphabeta/CD19-depleted stem cell transplant. This receptor was identified in a boy in the first two years of life who had a stem cell transplant for SCID, so the T cells may come from the graft donor. The V gene is TRBV12-3 or TRBV12-4, the J gene TRBJ2-7; D is undetermined. As DNA, the CDR3 is TGTGCCAGCAGTTTAGGTTACGGCAACTACGAGCAGTACTTC. This encodes CASSLGYGNYEQYF.